A single sample is the source of the 20 T cell receptor beta chains below, sequenced in a study of identical twins. One entry per CDR3 protein, called by TCRdb with MiXCR from the 5' RACE reads. The sample contains 520,000 or so distinct CDR3 sequences, less than 25% of which appear only once. The same data also went into a second study, on T cells expressing NK-cell markers.

Sequences were obtained from CD4+ T cells sorted from blood. These receptors all come from a woman aged 18-29 years in good health.

This clonotype was recorded a few times. The CDR3 protein is CAIKLAGGTQYF. The CDR3 nucleotides read TGTGCCATCAAACTAGCGGGAGGGACCCAGTACTTC. The chain is built from TRBV10-3 and TRBJ2-5, with TRBD2 matching over 12 bases. Germline loops: CDR1 ENHRY, CDR2 SYGVKD. The CDR3 is 12 amino acids. V lost 7 bases and J lost 7; bases outside the gene matches: 1.

The chain couples TRBV30 to TRBJ2-1, with 13 positions matching TRBD2. The length of the CDR3 is 14 residues. V was clipped by 0 bases and J by 8 bases; unmatched bases: 1. CDR1 is GTSNPN, CDR2 SVGIG, per germline (reference sequence). CDR3 sequence (DNA): TGTGCCTGGAGTGTACTAGCGGGAGGGGATGAGCAGTTCTTC. Translation: CAWSVLAGGDEQFF.

V and J are TRBV6-1 and TRBJ2-7, with 7 positions matching TRBD2. Germline V CDR1 and CDR2: MNHNS, SASEGT. V lost 5 bases, J lost 2 bases, and 9 bases stayed unmatched. CDR3 length: 15 amino acids. CDR3 sequence: CASSPGASGTYEQYF. CDR3 coding DNA: TGTGCCAGCAGTCCGGGTGCTAGCGGAACCTACGAGCAGTACTTC.

The chain employs TRBV4-3 and TRBJ2-4; perhaps TRBD2 as D (5 bases). Germline V gives CDR1 LGHNA, CDR2 YSLEER. This CDR3 has 17 residues. Trimming took 0 bases from V and 0 from J, leaving 12 bases between them. Written as DNA, the CDR3 is TGCGCCAGCAGCCAAGATGCGAGCGGACTAGCCAAAAACATTCAGTACTTC. Translated, it gives CASSQDASGLAKNIQYF.

The V call is TRBV12-3 or TRBV12-4, the J call TRBJ1-1, with D tentatively TRBD1 (5 bases). The CDR3 is made up of 15 amino acids. The germline V and J ends were trimmed by 1 base and 6 bases, with 15 bases remaining between them. CDR3 sequence: CASSLGWEGKSEAFF. CDR3 nucleotide sequence: TGTGCCAGCAGTTTAGGGTGGGAGGGGAAGTCTGAAGCTTTCTTT.

The chain has TRBV20-1 and TRBJ1-2; D unresolved. V lost 3 bases to trimming and J lost 1 base, with 9 bases between them. This CDR3 is 13 amino acids long. CDR1 and CDR2 (germline): DFQATT, SNEGSKA (reference sequence). The CDR3 nucleotides are TGCAGTGCTAGGGTCGGGTTTAACTATGGCTACACCTTC. Translation gives CSARVGFNYGYTF.

This clonotype was seen more than once but under ten times. This rearrangement joins TRBV4-2 to TRBJ1-4, with TRBD1 matching 10 bases. CDR3 length equals 17 residues. Trimming removed 0 bases from V and 5 bases from J; junction bases left unmatched: 6. Per germline, CDR1 LGHNA and CDR2 YNFKEQ. The CDR3 here is CASSQDPGQGRNEKLFF. The CDR3 region has the DNA TGTGCCAGCAGCCAAGATCCGGGACAGGGGCGCAATGAAAAACTGTTTTTT.

In DNA form, the CDR3 reads TGTGCCAGCAGGAAAACCTGGGACAGGTCCCAACCTTACGAGCAGTACTTC. Protein product: CASRKTWDRSQPYEQYF. V gene TRBV27 combines with J gene TRBJ2-7, with TRBD1 matching over 8 bases. Germline loops: CDR1 MNHEY, CDR2 SMNVEV (reference sequence). J lost 4 bases, V lost 6 bases, and 17 bases had no gene match. This CDR3 region has 17 residues.

This clonotype was seen a few times. This sequence joins TRBV10-3 and TRBJ2-1; 9 bases fit TRBD1. CDR1 is ENHRY, CDR2 SYGVKD, per germline. The CDR3 has 14 amino acids. V lost 4 bases and J lost 7; bases outside the gene matches: 5. The CDR3 sequence: CAISAGQGRNEQFF. In DNA, the CDR3 is TGTGCCATCAGTGCTGGACAGGGGAGGAATGAGCAGTTCTTC.

This chain joins TRBV6-2 or TRBV6-3 and TRBJ2-5, with 11 bases aligning to TRBD2. Germline V CDR1 and CDR2: MNHEY, SVGEGT. The CDR3 length is 15 residues. The J segment lost 5 bases and the V segment lost 6 bases, leaving 8 bases of the junction unmatched. CDR3 sequence reads: CASRLLAGVRETQYF. In DNA form, the CDR3 reads TGTGCCAGCAGATTACTAGCGGGAGTCCGGGAGACCCAGTACTTC.

The chain recombines TRBV5-1 with TRBJ1-1; D possibly corresponds to TRBD1 (5 bases). Trimming took 0 bases from V and 0 from J, leaving 9 bases between them. CDR1 is SGHRS and CDR2 is YFSETQ in the germline V gene. The CDR3 runs 15 residues. This CDR3 is CASSLGRGMNTEAFF. The CDR3 region has the DNA TGCGCCAGCAGCTTGGGAAGGGGAATGAACACTGAAGCTTTCTTT.

This chain connects TRBV12-3 or TRBV12-4 to TRBJ2-3, with a weak D call TRBD1 (7 bases). This CDR3 is built from 17 residues. Deletions cut 6 bases from V and 2 bases from J, with 21 bases between. This CDR3 reads CASRPTRAGGPTDTQYF. CDR3 in DNA: TGTGCCAGCAGACCCACCCGAGCAGGGGGGCCCACAGATACGCAGTATTTT.

This clonotype was seen repeatedly, ten times or more. This chain joins TRBV10-3 and TRBJ1-4; D perhaps matches TRBD1 (5 bases). V dropped 4 bases and J dropped 16 bases, with 16 bases sitting between them. This CDR3 is built from 12 residues. The V gene's germline CDR1 is ENHRY and CDR2 SYGVKD. CDR3 bases: TGTGCCATCAGTGCCCGGGGACTGAAGCAGTTTTTT. As protein: CAISARGLKQFF.

In its sample, this clonotype was seen many times. V is TRBV12-3 or TRBV12-4 and J is TRBJ2-1; 9 nucleotides line up with TRBD2. The CDR3 is 15 amino acids. The V and J ends lost 6 bases and 9 bases, in that order; junction bases with no gene match: 12. CDR3 sequence: CASRWGAGGQSEQFF. CDR3 in DNA: TGTGCCAGCAGATGGGGAGCGGGGGGACAGAGTGAGCAGTTCTTC.

The CDR3: CASSLRSIAETQYF. As DNA, the CDR3 is TGTGCCAGCAGCCTTCGATCGATCGCGGAGACCCAGTACTTC. V is TRBV9 and J is TRBJ2-5; unclear D gene. Deletions cut 4 bases from V and 5 bases from J, with 15 bases between. Germline CDR1 SGDLS, CDR2 YYNGEE. The CDR3 length is 14 residues.

This clonotype showed up just a few times. This chain uses TRBV20-1 with TRBJ1-5; D not certain. The germline V gene has CDR1 DFQATT and CDR2 SNEGSKA (reference sequence). The CDR3 runs to 16 residues. V was trimmed by 4 bases and J by 1 base, leaving 17 bases between them. The CDR3 nucleotides are TGCAGTGCTAATCGTGCGGCAGTAGGCAGCAATCAGCCCCAGCATTTT. Translation: CSANRAAVGSNQPQHF.

The chain employs TRBV20-1 and TRBJ1-1, with D maybe TRBD1 (6 bases). From germline, CDR1 is DFQATT and CDR2 SNEGSKA (reference sequence). V lost 6 bases, J lost 6 bases, and 26 bases lay in between. This CDR3 comprises 16 residues. For the CDR3, the DNA is TGCAGTGCGAAACGGGAACAGGGCTCAAGACGAGCTGAAGCTTTCTTT. Translation: CSAKREQGSRRAEAFF.

This clonotype was recorded a few times. The V call is TRBV6-5, the J call TRBJ1-5; no definite D call. V lost 2 bases, J lost 4 bases, and 12 bases lay in between. Germline V lookup: CDR1 MNHEY, CDR2 SVGAGI. There are 15 residues in the CDR3. CDR3 bases: TGTGCCAGCAGTTACGGGTCCGGGTCTAATCAGCCCCAGCATTTT. It codes for CASSYGSGSNQPQHF.

The chain joins TRBV20-1 to TRBJ1-1, with unresolved D. The V end was cut by 6 bases, the J end by 0 bases, with 14 bases between. The germline V gene has CDR1 DFQATT and CDR2 SNEGSKA (reference sequence). The CDR3 runs to 14 residues. The CDR3 loop is CSAAPMTLNTEAFF. CDR3 nucleotides: TGCAGTGCCGCTCCAATGACCTTGAACACTGAAGCTTTCTTT.

The V gene is TRBV20-1, the J gene TRBJ1-2, with D unclear. V lost 0 bases and J lost 5, with 13 bases in between. The germline gives CDR1 DFQATT, CDR2 SNEGSKA (reference sequence). The CDR3 is 14 amino acids. CDR3 coding DNA: TGCAGTGCTAGAGATTCCAAGACGGCGTATGGCTACACCTTC. Its translation: CSARDSKTAYGYTF.